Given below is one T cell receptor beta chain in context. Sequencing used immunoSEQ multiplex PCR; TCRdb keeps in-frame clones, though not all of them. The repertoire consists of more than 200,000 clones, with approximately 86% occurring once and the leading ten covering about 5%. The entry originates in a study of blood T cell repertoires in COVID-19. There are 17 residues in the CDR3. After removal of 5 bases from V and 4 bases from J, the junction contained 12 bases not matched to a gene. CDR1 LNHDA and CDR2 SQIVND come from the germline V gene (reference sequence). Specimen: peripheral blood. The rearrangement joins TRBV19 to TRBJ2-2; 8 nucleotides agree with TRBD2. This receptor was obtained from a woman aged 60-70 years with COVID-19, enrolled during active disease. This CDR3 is CASSWGIAGQGTGELFF. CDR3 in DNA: TGTGCCAGTAGTTGGGGGATAGCGGGACAAGGCACCGGGGAGCTGTTTTTT.